The clone carrying this T cell receptor beta chain was detected only a few times. The CDR3 is 12 residues long. Germline values: CDR1 SNHLY, CDR2 FYNNEI. Trimming stripped 8 bases from V and 7 bases from J, with 14 bases between. This sample was included in a study of T-cell reconstitution after alpha-beta-depleted transplantation in children. As it was prepared, the TCRbeta library received unique molecular identifiers. TCRdb redid the calling of the PCR reads with MiXCR, one entry per CDR3 protein. The table has some 500,000 distinct CDR3 sequences, 15% to 20% seen once. Sequenced here: PBMCs from the stem cell graft donor, sampled from the stem cell graft. The gene calls are TRBV2 and TRBJ1-2; TRBD1 is a possible D gene (5 bases). This TCR derives from a human donor who donated a stem cell graft to a child with acute lymphoblastic leukemia. The DNA for the CDR3 is TGTGCCAGCGACCCGGGGGTTCTTGGCTACACCTTC. This sequence encodes CASDPGVLGYTF.